Shown below are 22 T cell receptor beta chains from a single sample sequenced in a study of T cell responses to AZD1222 COVID-19 vaccine. Sequencing used immunoSEQ multiplex PCR; TCRdb keeps in-frame clones, though not all of them. Among roughly 120,000 clones listed, around nine tenths were seen once. Sample: peripheral blood, taken on day 0 of AZD1222 vaccination. These receptors were taken from an adult in good health.

The CDR3 nucleotides read TGTGCCAGCAGCCACAGGGGAACTAATGAAAAACTGTTTTTT. It is translated as CASSHRGTNEKLFF. The chain combines TRBV3-1 (or the pseudogene TRBV3-2) with TRBJ1-4, with a possible D match to TRBD1 (6 bases). The germline CDR1 and CDR2 sequences are LGHDT and YNNKEL (reference sequence). Trimming shortened V by 3 bases and J by 1 base, and 6 bases separated the two germline ends. The CDR3 has 14 amino acids.

The rearrangement joins TRBV29-1 to TRBJ1-3; D call uncertain. Germline V gives CDR1 SQVTM, CDR2 ANQGSEA. The CDR3 loop spans 14 amino acids. Trimming stripped 7 bases from V and 0 bases from J, with 13 bases between. The CDR3 coding sequence is TGCAGCGCCCGGACCTCGAGCTCTGGAAACACCATATATTTT. Residues: CSARTSSSGNTIYF. Based on the CDR3 plus reference TRBV29-1 and TRBJ1-3, the full variable domain is SAVISQKPSRDICQRGTSLTIQCQVDSQVTMMFWYRQQPGQSLTLIATANQGSEATYESGFVIDKFPISRPNLTFSTLTVSNMSPEDSSIYLCSARTSSSGNTIYFGEGSWLTVV.

The rearrangement links TRBV19 to TRBJ2-2; D is uncertain. Germline CDR1 LNHDA, CDR2 SQIVND (reference sequence). There are 13 residues in the CDR3. Trimming removed 4 bases at V and 1 base at J, with 4 bases between. The CDR3 nucleotides are TGTGCCAGTAGTAAGGGGAACACCGGGGAGCTGTTTTTT. Its translation is CASSKGNTGELFF.

The chain joins TRBV7-9 to TRBJ2-3; no clear D gene. Trimming took off 5 bases at V and 1 base at J, with 7 bases between the two ends. Germline CDR1 and CDR2: SEHNR and FQNEAQ (reference sequence). The CDR3 is 13 amino acids. Here the CDR3 reads CASSAYGTDTQYF. CDR3 DNA: TGTGCCAGCAGCGCATATGGCACAGATACGCAGTATTTT.

This chain uses TRBV3-1 (or the pseudogene TRBV3-2) with TRBJ1-1; D is possibly TRBD1 (6 bases). The ends were cut back, 4 bases at V and 1 base at J, with 13 bases in the middle. Germline V gene lookup returns CDR1 LGHDT and CDR2 YNNKEL (reference sequence). The CDR3 covers 15 residues. Here the CDR3 reads CASSPRGRRNTEAFF. The CDR3 bases are TGTGCCAGCAGCCCCAGGGGAAGGAGGAACACTGAAGCTTTCTTT.

The V gene is TRBV3-1 (or the pseudogene TRBV3-2), the J gene TRBJ2-7; D is unclear. CDR1 is LGHDT, CDR2 YNNKEL, per germline (reference sequence). The length of the CDR3 is 12 residues. Between the trimmed V and J ends, which lost 3 bases and 0 bases, there was a span of 3 bases. Here the CDR3 DNA reads TGTGCCAGCAGCCACGCCTCCTACGAGCAGTACTTC. Translation: CASSHASYEQYF.

This clone was picked up one time. J is TRBJ1-5 and V is TRBV7-2, with 7 positions matching TRBD1. The CDR3 contains 16 residues. The germline V gene has CDR1 SGHTA and CDR2 FQGNSA. V gave up 4 bases and J gave up 1 base; unmatched junction bases: 7. The CDR3 reads CASSSSRGPSNQPQHF. The DNA for the CDR3 is TGTGCCAGCAGCTCTTCGAGGGGGCCGAGCAATCAGCCCCAGCATTTT. The full variable domain, in which reference TRBV7-2 and TRBJ1-5 provide the parts outside the CDR3, is GAGVSQSPSNKVTEKGKDVELRCDPISGHTALYWYRQSLGQGLEFLIYFQGNSAPDKSGLPSDRFSAERTGGSVSTLTIQRTQQEDSAVYLCASSSSRGPSNQPQHFGDGTRLSIL.

V gene TRBV13 combines with J gene TRBJ2-1, with 11 bases that match TRBD2. The CDR3 has 15 residues. The germline gives CDR1 PRHDT, CDR2 FYEKMQ (reference sequence). V was pared by 4 bases and J by 4 bases, with 3 bases of the junction left unmatched. The CDR3 DNA follows: TGTGCCAGCAGCTCCGGGACTAGCGGTTACAATGAGCAGTTCTTC. Protein sequence: CASSSGTSGYNEQFF.

J is TRBJ2-6 and V is TRBV5-1, with 7 bases matching TRBD1. The CDR3 runs to 15 residues. Per germline, CDR1 SGHRS and CDR2 YFSETQ. V dropped 7 bases and J dropped 1; count of bases not matched to a gene: 5. CDR3 in amino acids: CASRKGASGANVLTF. For the CDR3, the DNA is TGCGCCAGCCGCAAGGGGGCTTCTGGGGCCAACGTCCTGACTTTC.

The chain couples TRBV30 to TRBJ2-1, with a weak D call TRBD2 (6 bases). Germline CDR1 reads GTSNPN; CDR2 reads SVGIG (reference sequence). V shed 4 bases and J shed 9 bases, with 13 bases lying between them. There are 12 residues in the CDR3. The CDR3 nucleotides are TGTGCCTGGATGGAGGGTGGGTCTGAGCAGTTCTTC. It translates to CAWMEGGSEQFF.

CDR3 region: CASSPTGPGKGIGELFF. CDR3 coding DNA: TGTGCCAGCAGCCCAACTGGCCCGGGGAAGGGAATCGGGGAGCTGTTTTTT. This sequence joins TRBV7-6 and TRBJ2-2, with D perhaps TRBD2 (5 bases). Trimming removed 5 bases at V and 7 bases at J, with 23 bases between. Germline loops: CDR1 SGHVS, CDR2 FNYEAQ. The CDR3 has 17 residues.

The chain is built from TRBV7-2 and TRBJ2-2; D possibly corresponds to TRBD2 (5 bases). The germline V gene encodes CDR1 SGHTA and CDR2 FQGNSA. This CDR3 has 15 amino acids. V dropped 1 base and J dropped 5 bases, with 11 bases sitting between them. DNA for the CDR3: TGTGCCAGCAGCTTAGAGGCCCCGGGGACCGGGGAGCTGTTTTTT. It specifies CASSLEAPGTGELFF.

This chain links TRBV27 with TRBJ2-1, with TRBD2 matching 7 bases. The length of the CDR3 is 17 residues. Germline CDR1 reads MNHEY; CDR2 reads SMNVEV (reference sequence). Trimming cost V 5 bases and J 0 bases; bases outside gene matches: 10. This CDR3 is CASSRLSGTGSYNEQFF. CDR3 sequence (DNA): TGTGCCAGCAGTAGGCTCAGCGGGACCGGCTCCTACAATGAGCAGTTCTTC.

The chain employs TRBV30 and TRBJ2-5; D call uncertain. Looked up from germline, CDR1 is GTSNPN and CDR2 is SVGIG (reference sequence). V was trimmed by 4 bases and J by 5 bases, leaving 11 bases between them. This CDR3 region has 12 residues. CDR3 region: CAWIKARETQYF. DNA of the CDR3: TGTGCCTGGATAAAAGCGCGGGAGACCCAGTACTTC.

The chain couples TRBV24-1 to TRBJ1-1; TRBD1 might be the D (5 bases). With 8 bases removed from V and 6 bases from J, the gap between germline ends came to 18 bases. The CDR3 totals 14 residues. CDR1 KGHDR and CDR2 SFDVKD come from the germline V gene. CDR3 in DNA: TGTGCCACCAAATATCGGGGCGTCGAGGCTGAAGCTTTCTTT. Amino acid sequence: CATKYRGVEAEAFF.

This clone has just a few counts. The CDR3 DNA follows: TGTGCCAGCAGTCTTAGCTGGACTCCGAACACTGAAGCTTTCTTT. Its protein product is CASSLSWTPNTEAFF. The V call is TRBV28, the J call TRBJ1-1; D call uncertain. Germline V gene data show CDR1 as MDHEN and CDR2 as SYDVKM. CDR3 length equals 15 residues. V lost 5 bases to trimming and J lost 1 base, with 14 bases between them.

The gene calls are TRBV12-5 and TRBJ2-1, with D perhaps TRBD1 (6 bases). The CDR3 has 17 amino acids. CDR1 and CDR2 (germline): LGHNT, FRNRAP. V lost 6 bases and J lost 3, with 21 bases in between. The CDR3 DNA follows: TGTGCTAGTGGGAACCGGACAGTAACTACGGACTACAATGAGCAGTTCTTC. It encodes CASGNRTVTTDYNEQFF.

This chain joins TRBV5-5 and TRBJ2-2; D remains unclear. The CDR3 extends over 14 amino acids. With 0 bases removed from V and 3 bases from J, the gap between germline ends came to 6 bases. CDR1 and CDR2 from the germline V gene are SGHKS and YYEKEE (reference sequence). CDR3 nucleotide sequence: TGTGCCAGCAGCTTGGAGGATCACACCGGGGAGCTGTTTTTT. Protein product: CASSLEDHTGELFF. The full variable domain, completed using reference TRBV5-5 and TRBJ2-2, is DAGVTQSPTHLIKTRGQQVTLRCSPISGHKSVSWYQQVLGQGPQFIFQYYEKEERGRGNFPDRFSARQFPNYSSELNVNALLLGDSALYLCASSLEDHTGELFFGEGSRLTVL.

The chain employs TRBV10-3 and TRBJ1-1; tentative D call: TRBD1 (5 bases). From germline, CDR1 is ENHRY and CDR2 SYGVKD. V was pared by 3 bases and J by 6 bases, with 17 bases between. The CDR3 is made up of 15 amino acids. The CDR3 loop reads CAISDRQGIFSEAFF. The CDR3 DNA is TGTGCCATCAGTGACCGGCAGGGAATCTTCTCTGAAGCTTTCTTT.

The chain has TRBV18 and TRBJ2-2, with 7 bases aligning to TRBD1. The germline V gene has CDR1 KGHSH and CDR2 LQKENI. The junction had 2 bases not matched to a gene; V was cut back by 0 bases and J by 1 base. The CDR3 has 16 amino acids. CDR3 amino acids: CASSPPQGRNTGELFF. DNA for the CDR3: TGTGCCAGCTCACCACCACAGGGGCGGAACACCGGGGAGCTGTTTTTT.

This clone was picked up one time. V gene TRBV10-3 combines with J gene TRBJ1-2; unclear D gene. CDR3 length: 13 amino acids. Per germline, CDR1 ENHRY and CDR2 SYGVKD. V shed 5 bases and J shed 4 bases, with 11 bases lying between them. The CDR3 is CAISSDLLYGYTF. CDR3 DNA sequence: TGTGCCATCAGTTCTGATCTACTCTATGGCTACACCTTC.

The chain uses TRBV5-1 and TRBJ2-3; TRBD1 matches at 7 bases. In germline, CDR1 is SGHRS, CDR2 YFSETQ. Trimming took 4 bases from V and 5 from J; bases not matched to a gene: 7. This CDR3 region has 14 residues. CDR3 sequence reads: CASSDLTGQDTQYF. Written as DNA, the CDR3 is TGCGCCAGCAGCGACCTGACAGGGCAAGATACGCAGTATTTT. Variable domain in full (rest from reference TRBV5-1 and TRBJ2-3): KAGVTQTPRYLIKTRGQQVTLSCSPISGHRSVSWYQQTPGQGLQFLFEYFSETQRNKGNFPGRFSGRQFSNSRSEMNVSTLELGDSALYLCASSDLTGQDTQYFGPGTRLTVL.